This TCR beta chain was observed in a study of read filtering for tumor transcriptome and immune sequencing (TCRdb year 2020). Describing the broader study: The cohort had roughly 17 male and approximately 14 female patients with a mean age of roughly 70 years, ranging from roughly 45 to 85. One main goal was a read-filtering strategy for immune repertoire data, in particular deciding whether clonotypes backed by only one read should be removed. After DNase treatment, whole-transcriptome libraries were prepared using the TruSeq RNA Access Library Prep Kit. By revised international staging, fewer than ten patients were R-ISS I, around 15 were R-ISS II and roughly 7 were R-ISS III. Per sample, about 3.5 to 11 million TCR-region mapped reads were obtained with IR-seq, compared with only 85 to 1273 with RNA-seq. The study compared TCR repertoires from targeted immune repertoire sequencing and bulk whole-transcriptome sequencing run on the same bone marrow samples.

Study-wide findings and limitations: Single-read clonotypes made up around 80% of clonotypes but only approximately 3.7% of total reads in IR-seq, compared with roughly 70% of clonotypes and under 45% of reads in RNA-seq. The sorted CD138-negative fraction was a mixed bone marrow immune population, not purified T cells. Compared with RNA-seq, IR-seq captured clonotypes at much higher depth and more reliably, and a smaller IR-seq throughput was enough to identify most shared clonotypes. The correlation between IR-seq and RNA-seq shared clonotype proportions was increased by removal of single-read clonotypes.

Every patient had bone marrow sampled at the time of active disease. Isolation of bone marrow mononuclear cells was performed by Ficoll-Hypaque density gradient centrifugation. CD138-negative cells were obtained by negative selection after labeling with CD138 magnetic microbeads on a MACS separator, removing myeloma plasma cells. Flow cytometry on an Attune NxT with CD138 antibodies was used to check the purity of the isolated cells. Total RNA was extracted with TRIzol reagent and quantified with a NanoDrop spectrophotometer. For each patient, the CD138-negative bone marrow sample underwent paired RNA-seq and IR-seq. The Immunoverse kit was used to build TCR libraries from 400 to 500 ng RNA, with molecular barcoded adaptors covering alpha/delta and beta/gamma chains. The same RNA used for transcriptome sequencing was used for TCR library preparation. Sequencing of TCR libraries was carried out on an Illumina HiSeq 4000 with 2 x 150 cycles. The paper's processing steps were these. MiXCR aligned TCR reads to human V, D, J and C references and assembled the aligned reads into CDR3 clonotypes, with quality filtering and error correction included. The tcR package in R was used to analyze clonotype counts and gene usage diversity. Raw mapping reads were checked after the RNA-seq reads had been mapped by STAR aligner version 2.5.3a onto the human GRCh37 genome. To test the effect of sequencing depth on detected clonotypes, IR-seq fastq files were randomly downsampled using Seqtk 1.3. TCRdb's own reprocessing of the public reads used fastp at Q25 and MiXCR and kept productive beta chains. Rows matching on CDR3 protein sequence are summarized as one entry with the most common DNA and genes. These V and J calls rely on TCRdb rather than the paper's analysis. Here the sample has 25,000 to 35,000 distinct CDR3 sequences; over 13% occur a single time. The ten top clones hold roughly 44% of the sample.

As encoded in the germline V gene, CDR1 is SGDLS while CDR2 is YYNGEE. Reading from cysteine to phenylalanine, the CDR3 counts 15 amino acids. The retained sequence is limited to the CDR3, 45 bases, with the frame set at the first base. The junction carries 9 bases between V and J, which are trimmed by 0 bases and 0 bases respectively. This clonotype was recorded a few times. What antigen it recognizes has not been identified. No quality values exist for individual bases; no much larger clone is one base distant. The sequence links TRBV9 to TRBJ1-1; a confident D gene designation cannot be given. The sequence derives from a donor at least 40 years old with multiple myeloma. Material: a population of CD138-negative cells sorted from bone marrow. The sample's cell subset or site label, in plain terms: bone marrow mononuclear cells depleted of CD138+ plasma/myeloma cells by negative magnetic selection. CDR3 reads: CASSVDGQMNTEAFF. The base sequence is TGTGCCAGCAGCGTAGACGGGCAGATGAACACTGAAGCTTTCTTT.